The TCR beta chain described here comes from a study of blood T cell repertoires in COVID-19 (dated by TCRdb to about 2020). Describing the broader study: Samples from collaborators originated in the United States, Italy and Spain and spanned both the acute and convalescent phases of COVID-19. Samples came from the ongoing ImmuneRACE study (first 160 participants) plus 1,254 subjects from 6 global collaborators. The prospective study material was composed of cDNA or gDNA derived from T cells, B-cell-depleted T cells, or PBMCs. Sample metadata almost always included a de-identified subject ID, COVID-19 status, age in years and sex. The repertoires were released in a freely available public database meant as a resource for research on the immune response to SARS-CoV-2. Where HLA class I and class II types were available, the types were taken from metadata supplied by the sample provider, not from assay-based typing. Deeply sampled blood TCRbeta repertoires from subjects exposed to, actively infected with, or recovered from COVID-19 were included in the dataset.

Concerning this clone: Its antigen specificity is not known. Per-nucleotide qualities are absent, and no much larger clonotype sits a single base away.

TCRbeta CDR3 regions were amplified from genomic DNA using the immunoSEQ Assay, a bias-controlled multiplex PCR. The paper's data handling went like this. Within the assay, amplification of reference gene primers was used to estimate how many nucleated cells each sample contained. To quantify the absolute abundance of each unique TCRbeta CDR3 rearrangement, sequence reads were collapsed and filtered. For each sample, productive Simpson clonality was calculated as the square root of Simpson's diversity index over productive rearrangements. The table comes from immuneACCESS by way of TCRdb, which keeps in-frame sequences with V and J called. Part of the clones is missing from these tables; in studies checked, under half for an unresolved V gene and the rest for unknown reasons. That table supplies the V and J calls and clone size; D and trimming were determined from the DNA. Here the sample has a few hundred thousand clones; 70% to 90% occur a single time. The top ten hold around 2.7% of the sample.

CDR1 and CDR2 were assigned from the germline V gene as SGHDT and YYEEEE. V is cut back by 7 bases and J by 7 bases, with 11 bases in the junction unmatched. The CDR3 runs 14 amino acids, cysteine and phenylalanine included. Only the CDR3 portion is preserved as DNA: 42 bases, with reading frame beginning at the first base. Collaborating institutions collected whole blood in K2EDTA tubes following their own protocols. For TCRbeta analysis, collaborators shipped samples as frozen whole blood, isolated PBMCs, or DNA extracted from either of those sample types. Beyond this particular receptor, the publication reports: Clinical and demographic metadata were provided uncurated, with the amount varying by source and participant.

This sequence originates from a man between 60 and 75 years old with acute or convalescent COVID-19. The rearrangement combines TRBV5-6 with TRBJ1-3, with 7 bases aligning to TRBD1. The sequenced sample consisted of peripheral blood. Here is the DNA: TGTGCCAGCGGGATCGGGACAGCCGCCAACACCATATATTTT. This yields the protein CASGIGTAANTIYF.